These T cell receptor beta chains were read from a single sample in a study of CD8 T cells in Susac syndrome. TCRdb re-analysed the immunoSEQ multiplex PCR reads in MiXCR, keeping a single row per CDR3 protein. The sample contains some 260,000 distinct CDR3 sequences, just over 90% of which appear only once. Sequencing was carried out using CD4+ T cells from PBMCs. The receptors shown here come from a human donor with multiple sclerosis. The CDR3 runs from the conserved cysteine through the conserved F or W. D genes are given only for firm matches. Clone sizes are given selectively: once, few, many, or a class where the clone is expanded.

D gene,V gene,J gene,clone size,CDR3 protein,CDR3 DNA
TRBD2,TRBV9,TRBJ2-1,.,CASSPRGLADYNEQFF,TGTGCCAGCAGCCCCCGGGGACTAGCGGACTACAATGAGCAGTTCTTC
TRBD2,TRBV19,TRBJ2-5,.,CASSTSGAGRTQYF,TGTGCCAGTAGTACCAGTGGAGCGGGGAGGACCCAGTACTTC
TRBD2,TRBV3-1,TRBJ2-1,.,CASSQLGLAFDEQFF,TGTGCCAGCAGCCAGCTCGGACTAGCTTTCGATGAGCAGTTCTTC
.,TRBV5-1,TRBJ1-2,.,CASSLAQSLYGYTF,TGCGCCAGCAGCTTGGCTCAGTCTCTTTATGGCTACACCTTC
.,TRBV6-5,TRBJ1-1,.,CASSSSLGDTEAFF,TGTGCCAGCAGCTCGTCCCTTGGGGACACTGAAGCTTTCTTT
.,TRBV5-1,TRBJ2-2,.,CASSPRVESTGELFF,TGCGCCAGCAGCCCGCGGGTGGAATCAACCGGGGAGCTGTTTTTT
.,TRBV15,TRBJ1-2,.,CATSRARGQGYGYTF,TGTGCCACCAGCAGAGCCCGCGGGCAAGGCTATGGCTACACCTTC
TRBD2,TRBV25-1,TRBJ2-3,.,CASSDQPGLAGGPGTDTQYF,TGTGCCAGCAGTGACCAACCGGGACTAGCGGGGGGGCCGGGCACAGATACGCAGTATTTT
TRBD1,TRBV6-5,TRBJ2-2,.,CASTQTQGVLGELFF,TGTGCCAGCACACAGACTCAGGGGGTTCTCGGGGAGCTGTTTTTT
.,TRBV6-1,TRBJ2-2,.,CASSPSRGFLGANTGELFF,TGTGCCAGCAGCCCCTCCCGGGGGTTTTTGGGAGCGAACACCGGGGAGCTGTTTTTT
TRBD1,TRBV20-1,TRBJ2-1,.,CSARDRVAYNEQFF,TGCAGTGCTAGGGACAGGGTCGCCTACAATGAGCAGTTCTTC
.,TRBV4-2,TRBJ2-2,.,CASSPPGLSTGELFF,TGTGCCAGCAGCCCCCCGGGGCTTTCCACCGGGGAGCTGTTTTTT
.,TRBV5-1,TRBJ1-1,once,CASSLSRAPGTEAFF,TGCGCCAGCAGCTTGTCCCGCGCCCCGGGGACTGAAGCTTTCTTT
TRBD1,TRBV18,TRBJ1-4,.,CASSPGTGGAEKLFF,TGTGCCAGCTCACCGGGGACAGGGGGCGCGGAAAAACTGTTTTTT
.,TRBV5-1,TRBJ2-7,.,CASSLASPRAYEQYF,TGCGCCAGCAGCTTGGCCTCTCCGAGGGCCTACGAGCAGTACTTC
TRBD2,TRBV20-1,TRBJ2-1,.,CSARARGLAGRGPQFF,TGCAGTGCTAGAGCCCGAGGACTAGCGGGGCGGGGTCCGCAGTTCTTC
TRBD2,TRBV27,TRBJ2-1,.,CASTRDPSGTPYEQFF,TGTGCCAGCACGCGAGACCCTAGCGGGACGCCGTATGAGCAGTTCTTC
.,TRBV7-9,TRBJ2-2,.,CATDGSSTGELFF,TGTGCCACCGATGGCTCGAGCACCGGGGAGCTGTTTTTT
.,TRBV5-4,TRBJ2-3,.,CASSIEGDTQYF,TGTGCCAGCAGCATCGAAGGGGATACGCAGTATTTT
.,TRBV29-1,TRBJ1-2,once,CSVEKGGGYTF,TGCAGCGTTGAGAAGGGTGGGGGCTACACCTTC
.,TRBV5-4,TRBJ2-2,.,CASSGGHTGELFF,TGTGCCAGCAGCGGGGGACACACCGGGGAGCTGTTTTTT
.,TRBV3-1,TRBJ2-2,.,CASSHVSGQNTGELFF,TGTGCCAGCAGCCACGTAAGCGGTCAGAACACCGGGGAGCTGTTTTTT
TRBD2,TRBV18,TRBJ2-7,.,CASSPKGGGGALEQYF,TGTGCCAGCTCACCAAAAGGTGGCGGGGGGGCCCTCGAGCAGTACTTC
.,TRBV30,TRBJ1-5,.,CAWNRAGGNQPQHF,TGTGCCTGGAACAGGGCTGGGGGCAATCAGCCCCAGCATTTT
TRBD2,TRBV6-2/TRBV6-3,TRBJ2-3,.,CASSQGLHSTDTQYF,TGTGCCAGCAGCCAGGGACTACACTCCACAGATACGCAGTATTTT
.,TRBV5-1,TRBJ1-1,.,CASSLDTTGLAEAFF,TGCGCCAGCAGCTTGGATACGACAGGACTGGCTGAAGCTTTCTTT
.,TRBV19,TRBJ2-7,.,CASSIAGYEQYF,TGTGCCAGTAGTATAGCAGGCTACGAGCAGTACTTC
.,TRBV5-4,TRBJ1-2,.,CASSASTRVDNYGYTF,TGTGCCAGCAGCGCTTCTACGAGGGTAGATAACTATGGCTACACCTTC
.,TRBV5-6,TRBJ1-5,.,CASSLFEGVRNQPQHF,TGTGCCAGCAGCTTGTTCGAAGGGGTTCGTAATCAGCCCCAGCATTTT
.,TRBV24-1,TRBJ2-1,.,CATSEGELYNEQFF,TGTGCCACCAGTGAGGGGGAGTTGTACAATGAGCAGTTCTTC
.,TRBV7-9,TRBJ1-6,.,CASSTSGSPLHF,TGTGCCAGCAGCACATCCGGTTCACCCCTCCACTTT
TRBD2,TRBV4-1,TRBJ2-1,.,CASSQPGTSYNEQFF,TGCGCCAGCAGCCAACCCGGGACTAGCTACAATGAGCAGTTCTTC
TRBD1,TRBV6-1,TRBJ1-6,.,CASSEEQGYNSPLHF,TGTGCCAGCAGTGAAGAACAGGGGTATAATTCACCCCTCCACTTT
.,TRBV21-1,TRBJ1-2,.,CASSQYQNSNGYTF,TGTGCCAGCAGTCAATATCAGAATTCAAACGGCTACACCTTC
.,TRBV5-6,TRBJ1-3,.,CASSGADGRGQGNTIYF,TGTGCCAGCAGCGGAGCGGACGGGCGAGGCCAGGGAAACACCATATATTTT
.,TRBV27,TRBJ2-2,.,CASSGRGGSTGELFF,TGTGCCAGCAGCGGAAGGGGGGGTAGCACCGGGGAGCTGTTTTTT
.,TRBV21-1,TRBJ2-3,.,CASIRGEQESTDTQYF,TGTGCCAGCATCCGCGGGGAACAGGAAAGCACAGATACGCAGTATTTT
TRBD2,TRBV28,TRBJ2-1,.,CASGRERRRDEQFF,TGTGCCAGCGGGAGGGAAAGACGAAGGGATGAGCAGTTCTTC
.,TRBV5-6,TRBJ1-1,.,CASSPGPLMGAEAFF,TGTGCCAGCAGCCCGGGACCACTTATGGGCGCTGAAGCTTTCTTT
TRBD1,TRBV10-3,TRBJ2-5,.,CAISRGTGPQETQYF,TGTGCCATCAGCCGCGGGACAGGGCCCCAAGAGACCCAGTACTTC
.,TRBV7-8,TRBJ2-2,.,CALGGYTGELFF,TGTGCCCTCGGGGGTTACACCGGGGAGCTGTTTTTT
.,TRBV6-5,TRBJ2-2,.,CASSYSTGPGELFF,TGTGCCAGCAGTTACTCGACGGGCCCCGGGGAGCTGTTTTTT
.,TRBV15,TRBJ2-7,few,CATSRDSQGSHEQYF,TGTGCCACCAGCAGAGATAGTCAGGGTAGCCACGAGCAGTACTTC
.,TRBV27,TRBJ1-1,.,CASISPGENTEAFF,TGTGCCAGCATTTCCCCGGGGGAGAACACTGAAGCTTTCTTT
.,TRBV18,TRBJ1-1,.,CASSPLGGGDTEAFF,TGTGCCAGCTCACCACTGGGCGGAGGGGACACTGAAGCTTTCTTT
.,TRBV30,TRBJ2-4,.,CAWSHLNIQYF,TGTGCCTGGTCTCACCTGAACATTCAGTACTTC
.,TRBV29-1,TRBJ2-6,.,CSVEATGANVLTF,TGCAGCGTTGAAGCTACTGGGGCCAACGTCCTGACTTTC
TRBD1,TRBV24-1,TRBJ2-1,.,CATSDLVPGQAHNEQFF,TGTGCCACCAGTGATTTGGTTCCGGGACAGGCCCACAATGAGCAGTTCTTC
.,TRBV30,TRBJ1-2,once,CAWSSSQRYGYTF,TGTGCCTGGAGTTCAAGTCAGAGATATGGCTACACCTTC
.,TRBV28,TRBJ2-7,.,CASSFARAANYEQYF,TGTGCCAGCAGTTTTGCACGCGCTGCAAACTACGAGCAGTACTTC
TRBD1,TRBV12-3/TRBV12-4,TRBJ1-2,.,CASSPHRGDGYTF,TGTGCCAGCAGTCCGCACAGGGGAGACGGCTACACCTTC
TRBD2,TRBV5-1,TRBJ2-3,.,CASSTGLAGRGDTQYF,TGCGCCAGCAGCACGGGACTAGCGGGGCGCGGGGATACGCAGTATTTT
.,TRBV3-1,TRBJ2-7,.,CASSQGVGTYEQYF,TGTGCCAGCAGCCAAGGGGTGGGTACCTACGAGCAGTACTTC
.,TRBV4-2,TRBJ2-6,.,CASSQSGTGANVLTF,TGTGCCAGCAGCCAATCCGGGACTGGGGCCAACGTCCTGACTTTC
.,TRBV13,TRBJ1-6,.,CASSFGASTGLRNSPLHF,TGTGCCAGCAGCTTCGGGGCCTCGACGGGACTCCGTAATTCACCCCTCCACTTT
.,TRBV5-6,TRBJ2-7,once,CASSPRAGFNEQYF,TGTGCCAGCAGCCCACGGGCAGGGTTCAACGAGCAGTACTTC
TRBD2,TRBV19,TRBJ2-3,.,CASGGRATDTQYF,TGTGCCAGCGGCGGGAGGGCCACAGATACGCAGTATTTT
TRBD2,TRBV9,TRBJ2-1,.,CASSVVAGFVDNEQFF,TGTGCCAGCAGCGTAGTAGCGGGATTCGTGGACAATGAGCAGTTCTTC
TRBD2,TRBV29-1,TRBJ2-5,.,CSSTPSGRRSETQYF,TGCAGCTCTACTCCTAGCGGGAGACGTTCGGAGACCCAGTACTTC
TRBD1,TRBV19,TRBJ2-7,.,CASSMGQHYEQYF,TGTGCCAGTAGTATGGGACAGCACTACGAGCAGTACTTC